Listed below are T cell receptor beta chains from one sample, sequenced in a study of cytomegalovirus exposure and HLA in healthy donors. Produced via immunoSEQ multiplex PCR; TCRdb's table is partial and in-frame only. Here the sample spans 130,000 or so clones, roughly 78% being singletons. Sample: PBMCs. All receptors come from a young man in good health and CMV-seropositive. The CDR3 runs from the conserved cysteine through the conserved F or W. D genes are given only for firm matches. Rows may omit the clone size; those that give it use once, few, many or a size class.

TRBV7-8,TRBJ2-3,NA,NA,CASSLAETADTQYF,TGTGCCAGCAGCTTAGCCGAAACTGCAGATACGCAGTATTTT
TRBV6-1,TRBJ2-2,NA,NA,CASSRDYDTGELFF,TGTGCCAGCAGCCGCGACTACGACACCGGGGAGCTGTTTTTT
TRBV11-3,TRBJ2-7,TRBD1,NA,CASSTGQGSVGYEQYF,TGTGCCAGCAGCACAGGACAGGGGTCGGTTGGGTACGAGCAGTACTTC
TRBV4-1,TRBJ2-3,TRBD1,NA,CASSQSAGGLGDTQYF,TGCGCCAGCAGCCAATCGGCAGGGGGATTGGGGGATACGCAGTATTTT
TRBV27,TRBJ2-3,TRBD2,NA,CASSSIAGGTDTQYF,TGTGCCAGCAGTTCCATAGCGGGAGGTACAGATACGCAGTATTTT
TRBV5-1,TRBJ1-2,TRBD1,NA,CASSADRGPFKF,TGCGCCAGCAGCGCGGACAGGGGTCCTTTCAAATTC
TRBV6-1,TRBJ1-2,NA,NA,CASRADPTGYGYTF,TGTGCCAGCAGAGCCGACCCCACGGGCTATGGCTACACCTTC
TRBV29-1,TRBJ2-1,TRBD2,once,CSVVPRTSGNGFEQFF,TGCAGCGTTGTCCCTAGAACCAGCGGGAACGGTTTTGAGCAGTTCTTC
TRBV30,TRBJ2-5,TRBD1,NA,CALDRGRRETQYF,TGTGCCTTGGACAGGGGGCGCCGAGAGACCCAGTACTTC
TRBV28,TRBJ1-2,NA,NA,CASRIQANYGYTF,TGTGCCAGCAGGATACAGGCGAACTATGGCTACACCTTC
TRBV10-3,TRBJ2-7,TRBD2,NA,CAISANDRLAQAYEQYF,TGTGCCATCAGTGCAAATGACCGACTAGCGCAGGCCTACGAGCAGTACTTC